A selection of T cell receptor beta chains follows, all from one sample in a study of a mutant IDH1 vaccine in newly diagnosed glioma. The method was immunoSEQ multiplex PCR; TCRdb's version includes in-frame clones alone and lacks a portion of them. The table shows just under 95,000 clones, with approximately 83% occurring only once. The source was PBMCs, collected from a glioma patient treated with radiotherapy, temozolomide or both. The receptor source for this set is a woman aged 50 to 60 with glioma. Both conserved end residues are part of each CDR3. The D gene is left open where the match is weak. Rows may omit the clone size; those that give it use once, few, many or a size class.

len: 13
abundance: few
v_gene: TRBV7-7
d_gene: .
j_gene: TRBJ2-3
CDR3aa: CASSSTGGTTQYF
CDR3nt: TGTGCTAGCAGCTCAACTGGTGGAACCACGCAGTATTTT

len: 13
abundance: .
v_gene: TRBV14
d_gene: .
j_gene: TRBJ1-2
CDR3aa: CASSQVLQAGYTF
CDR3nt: TGTGCCAGCAGCCAAGTGCTACAGGCTGGCTACACCTTC

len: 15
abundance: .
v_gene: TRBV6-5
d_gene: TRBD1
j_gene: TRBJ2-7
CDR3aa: CASSYLDRGVNEQYF
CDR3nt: TGTGCCAGCAGTTATCTTGACAGGGGAGTCAACGAGCAGTACTTC

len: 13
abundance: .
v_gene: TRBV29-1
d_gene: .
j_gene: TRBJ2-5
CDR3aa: CSVVDRSQETQYF
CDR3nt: TGCAGCGTTGTGGACAGATCCCAAGAGACCCAGTACTTC

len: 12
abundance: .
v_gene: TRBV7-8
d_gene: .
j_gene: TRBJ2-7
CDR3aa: CASSFPGTEQYF
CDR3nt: TGTGCCAGCAGCTTCCCCGGGACCGAGCAGTACTTC

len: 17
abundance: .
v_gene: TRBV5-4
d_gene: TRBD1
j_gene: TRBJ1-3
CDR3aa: CASSFSSTGGSGNTIYF
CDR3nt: TGTGCCAGCAGCTTTTCCTCTACAGGGGGCTCTGGAAACACCATATATTTT

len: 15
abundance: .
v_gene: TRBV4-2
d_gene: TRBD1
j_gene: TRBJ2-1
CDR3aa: CASSQDRQGDPTKFF
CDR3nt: TGTGCCAGCAGCCAAGATCGACAGGGGGATCCAACAAAGTTCTTC

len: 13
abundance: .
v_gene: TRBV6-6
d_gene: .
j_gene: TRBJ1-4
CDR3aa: CASSSGGGEKLFF
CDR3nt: TGTGCCAGCAGCTCCGGGGGGGGCGAAAAACTGTTTTTT

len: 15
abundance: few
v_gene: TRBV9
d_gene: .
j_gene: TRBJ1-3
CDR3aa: CASTYGREAGNTIYF
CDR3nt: TGTGCCAGCACCTATGGAAGGGAAGCCGGAAACACCATATATTTT

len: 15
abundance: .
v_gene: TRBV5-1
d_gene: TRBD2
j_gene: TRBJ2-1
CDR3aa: CASSPTSGGNNEQFF
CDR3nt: TGCGCCAGCAGCCCTACTAGCGGGGGCAACAATGAGCAGTTCTTC

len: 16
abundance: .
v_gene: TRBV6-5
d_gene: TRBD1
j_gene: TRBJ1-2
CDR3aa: CASSYQKGQGWYGYTF
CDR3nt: TGTGCCAGCAGTTACCAGAAAGGACAGGGTTGGTATGGCTACACCTTC

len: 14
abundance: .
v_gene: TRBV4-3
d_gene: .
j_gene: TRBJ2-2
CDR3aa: CASSQDKNSGELFF
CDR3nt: TGCGCCAGCAGCCAAGATAAGAACAGCGGGGAGCTGTTTTTT

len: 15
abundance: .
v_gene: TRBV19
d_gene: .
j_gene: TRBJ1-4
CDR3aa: CASSITGLGYEKLFF
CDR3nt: TGTGCCAGTAGTATTACGGGGTTGGGGTATGAAAAACTGTTTTTT

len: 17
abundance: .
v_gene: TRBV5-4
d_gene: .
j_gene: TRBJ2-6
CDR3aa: CASRDLTLRSGANVLTF
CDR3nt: TGTGCCAGCAGAGACCTGACTCTTCGCTCTGGGGCCAACGTCCTGACTTTC

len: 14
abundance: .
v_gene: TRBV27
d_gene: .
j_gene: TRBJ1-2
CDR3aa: CASSLVGGSYGYTF
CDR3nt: TGTGCCAGCAGTTTGGTGGGGGGTTCCTATGGCTACACCTTC

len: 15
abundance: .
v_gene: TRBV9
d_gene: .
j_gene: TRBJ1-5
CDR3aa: CASSVNGGSNQPQHF
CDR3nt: TGTGCCAGCAGCGTAAACGGTGGTAGCAATCAGCCCCAGCATTTT

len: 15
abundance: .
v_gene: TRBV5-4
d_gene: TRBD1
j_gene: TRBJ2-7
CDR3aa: CASSPTGTGKYEQYF
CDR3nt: TGTGCCAGCAGCCCCACCGGGACAGGGAAATACGAGCAGTACTTC

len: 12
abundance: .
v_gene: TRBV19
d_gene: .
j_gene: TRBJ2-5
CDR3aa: CASSRGRETQYF
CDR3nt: TGTGCCAGTAGTAGGGGACGAGAGACCCAGTACTTC

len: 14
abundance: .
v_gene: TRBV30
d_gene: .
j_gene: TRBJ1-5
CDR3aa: CAWSAGSPNQPQHF
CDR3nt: TGTGCCTGGAGTGCGGGCTCCCCAAATCAGCCCCAGCATTTT

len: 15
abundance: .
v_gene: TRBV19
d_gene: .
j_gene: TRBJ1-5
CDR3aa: CASSIVRGEGQPQHF
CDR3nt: TGTGCCAGTAGTATAGTGAGAGGGGAAGGTCAGCCCCAGCATTTT

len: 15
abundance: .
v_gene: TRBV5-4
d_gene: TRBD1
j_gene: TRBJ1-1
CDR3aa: CASSMGQGMNTEAFF
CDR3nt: TGTGCCAGCAGCATGGGACAGGGGATGAACACTGAAGCTTTCTTT

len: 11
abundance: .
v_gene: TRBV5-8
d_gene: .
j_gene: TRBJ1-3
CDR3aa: CASSLRDTIYF
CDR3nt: TGTGCCAGCAGCCTAAGGGACACCATATATTTT

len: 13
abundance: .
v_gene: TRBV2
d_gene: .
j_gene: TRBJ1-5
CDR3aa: CASSVGSNQPQHF
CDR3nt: TGTGCCAGCAGTGTAGGTAGCAATCAGCCCCAGCATTTT

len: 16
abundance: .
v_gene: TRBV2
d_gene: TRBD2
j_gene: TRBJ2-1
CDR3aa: CASSYLLAASYNEQFF
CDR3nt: TGTGCCAGCAGCTACCTCCTAGCGGCTTCCTACAATGAGCAGTTCTTC